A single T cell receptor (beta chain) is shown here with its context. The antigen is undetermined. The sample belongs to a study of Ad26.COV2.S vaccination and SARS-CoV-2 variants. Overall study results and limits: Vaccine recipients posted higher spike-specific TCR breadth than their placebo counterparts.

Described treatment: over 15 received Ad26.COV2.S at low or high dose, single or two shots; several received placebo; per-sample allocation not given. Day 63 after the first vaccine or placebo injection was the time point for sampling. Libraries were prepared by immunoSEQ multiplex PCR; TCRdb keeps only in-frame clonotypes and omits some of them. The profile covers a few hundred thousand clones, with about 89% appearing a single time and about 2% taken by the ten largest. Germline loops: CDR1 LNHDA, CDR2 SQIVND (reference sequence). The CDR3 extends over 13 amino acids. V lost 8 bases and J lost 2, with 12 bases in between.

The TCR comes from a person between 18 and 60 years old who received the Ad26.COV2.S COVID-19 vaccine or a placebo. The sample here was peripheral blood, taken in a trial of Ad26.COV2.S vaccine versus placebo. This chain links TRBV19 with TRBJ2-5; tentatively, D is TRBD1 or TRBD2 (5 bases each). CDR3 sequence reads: CASSPGPQETQYF. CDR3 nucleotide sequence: TGTGCCAGTTCTCCGGGACCACAAGAGACCCAGTACTTC.